This T cell receptor beta chain was obtained from a study of blood T cell repertoires in COVID-19. As handled by the study authors: Quantification of nucleated cells was approximated via reference gene primer amplification. Data came from immunoSEQ multiplex PCR; TCRdb stores just in-frame clones and leaves some out. That table furnishes V, J and clone size, whereas the DNA furnished D and trimming. This table has just over 300,000 clones, just over 85% appearing once. Participants were placed into cohorts based on the clinical history they reported. Donors in Cohort 3 counted as recovered after two negative PCRs, clearance, or symptom resolution. This clone has just a few counts. The CDR3 has 13 amino acids. In germline, CDR1 is GTSNPN, CDR2 SVGIG (reference sequence). Trimming left V 2 bases short and J 5 bases short, with 12 bases between.

The clonotype originates from a man aged 25-45 years who had recovered from COVID-19. This chain connects TRBV30 to TRBJ1-2; the D gene is possibly TRBD1 (5 bases). Sequencing was carried out using PBMCs or T cells enriched from blood (not recorded which). The CDR3 spells CAWSSNRLYGYTF. CDR3 nucleotides: TGTGCCTGGAGTAGTAACAGGCTTTATGGCTACACCTTC. The variable domain in full, with the rest retrieved from reference TRBV30 and TRBJ1-2, is SQTIHQWPATLVQPVGSPLSLECTVEGTSNPNLYWYRQAAGRGLQLLFYSVGIGQISSEVPQNLSASRPQDRQFILSSKKLLLSDSGFYLCAWSSNRLYGYTFGSGTRLTVV.